This T cell receptor beta chain was sequenced during a study of blood T cell repertoires in COVID-19. Study-wide background: Acute and convalescent COVID-19 specimens originated in the United States, Italy and Spain. PBMCs, B-cell-depleted T cells, or T cells were the source of the cDNA or gDNA that made up the material.

Per the original methods: Scientists estimated how many nucleated cells there were by amplifying reference gene primers. Here immunoSEQ multiplex PCR was the method, and the copy in TCRdb shows in-frame clones only, minus some. V and J calls and clone size are given by that table; D and trimming were obtained from the DNA. This table has about 170,000 clones, over 90% appearing once. The sample was peripheral blood. This TCR came from a man aged 45-65 years with acute or convalescent COVID-19.

CDR3 nucleotide sequence: TGTGCCAGCAGCTCTCCCTCCTCGGGGGACAGGGGGCGAGAGACCCAGTACTTC. Amino acid sequence: CASSSPSSGDRGRETQYF. V usage is TRBV9 and J usage is TRBJ2-5; 12 bases fit TRBD1. CDR1 is SGDLS, CDR2 YYNGEE, per germline. The CDR3 length is 18 residues. V shed 4 bases, J shed 4 bases, and the junction held 14 bases outside the gene matches. Together with reference TRBV9 and TRBJ2-5, the CDR3 gives the full variable domain: DSGVTQTPKHLITATGQRVTLRCSPRSGDLSVYWYQQSLDQGLQFLIQYYNGEERAKGNILERFSAQQFPDLHSELNLSSLELGDSALYFCASSSPSSGDRGRETQYFGPGTRLLVL.